Each of the 13 T cell receptor beta chains below was sequenced from the same sample in a study of cytomegalovirus exposure and HLA in healthy donors. A multiplex PCR was run with 60 Vbeta primers and 13 Jbeta primers. The table came from immunoSEQ multiplex PCR; TCRdb's copy has only in-frame clones and leaves some out. The sample records about 190,000 clones, around 79% being singletons. Sequencing was carried out using PBMCs. The origin of the receptors is a woman younger than 30 in good health and CMV-seronegative.

The gene calls are TRBV28 and TRBJ1-5; no definite D call. V was pared by 3 bases and J by 2 bases, with 14 bases between. Per the germline V gene, CDR1 is MDHEN and CDR2 is SYDVKM. This CDR3 comprises 16 residues. The DNA for the CDR3 is TGTGCCAGCAGTTTCGTTAGGGAGGAAGGCAATCAGCCCCAGCATTTT. Protein sequence: CASSFVREEGNQPQHF.

The gene calls are TRBV6-5 and TRBJ1-2, with D possibly matching TRBD1 (5 bases). CDR3 size: 15 residues. The V end was cut by 0 bases, the J end by 7 bases, with 15 bases between. The V gene's germline CDR1 is MNHEY and CDR2 SVGAGI. The CDR3, as DNA: TGTGCCAGCAGTTACTCGAAGGGACGGGGGTCTGGCTACACCTTC. Translated: CASSYSKGRGSGYTF.

The CDR3 coding sequence is TGTGCCAGCAGCTTGGGGGGACAGGGCTGGAACACTGAAGCTTTCTTT. Its protein is CASSLGGQGWNTEAFF. The gene calls are TRBV5-6 and TRBJ1-1; 9 nucleotides match TRBD1. Germline V gene data show CDR1 as SGHDT and CDR2 as YYEEEE. The CDR3 is made up of 16 amino acids. The V and J ends lost 0 bases and 1 base, in that order; junction bases with no gene match: 4.

The chain uses TRBV28 and TRBJ1-5; 9 positions agree with TRBD1. Germline V gives CDR1 MDHEN, CDR2 SYDVKM. The V and J ends lost 7 bases and 2 bases, in that order; junction bases with no gene match: 9. This CDR3 comprises 16 residues. The CDR3 DNA follows: TGTGCCAGCAACCTACAGGGGGCAAGACGCAATCAGCCCCAGCATTTT. This translates into CASNLQGARRNQPQHF.

The J gene is TRBJ1-6, the V gene TRBV27; D gene uncertain. Trimming pared 3 bases from V and 14 bases from J, leaving 14 bases between. The CDR3 totals 13 residues. The germline CDR1 and CDR2 sequences are MNHEY and SMNVEV (reference sequence). CDR3 protein: CASSFGEGVTLHF. The CDR3 nucleotides are TGTGCCAGCAGTTTCGGGGAGGGCGTCACCCTCCACTTT.

The chain links TRBV15 to TRBJ2-2; 7 nucleotides match TRBD1. The CDR3 sequence is 15 residues long. In germline, CDR1 is LNHNV, CDR2 YYDKDF (reference sequence). V trimming: 8 bases; J trimming: 4 bases; junction bases outside the gene matches: 10. The CDR3 bases are TGTGCCACCGCTACAGACAGGGTCGGCACCGGGGAGCTGTTTTTT. Translating gives CATATDRVGTGELFF.

The chain employs TRBV28 and TRBJ1-3; no reliable D call. This CDR3 has 12 residues. CDR1 is MDHEN and CDR2 is SYDVKM in the germline V gene. V was cut by 6 bases and J by 0 bases, with 3 bases left in between. Here the CDR3 reads CASRSSGNTIYF. The DNA for the CDR3 is TGTGCCAGCAGGAGCTCTGGAAACACCATATATTTT.

The rearrangement uses TRBV7-2 and TRBJ2-7; 10 bases are shared with TRBD2. Germline V gene lookup returns CDR1 SGHTA and CDR2 FQGNSA. The CDR3 length is 15 residues. V trimming: 4 bases; J trimming: 5 bases; junction bases outside the gene matches: 8. This chain's CDR3 is CASSSPLAGAHEQYF. The CDR3 bases are TGTGCCAGCAGCTCCCCCCTAGCGGGAGCCCACGAGCAGTACTTC.

This clone has only a few counts. The genes are TRBV2 and TRBJ1-5; 10 bases are shared with TRBD1. CDR1 and CDR2 (germline): SNHLY, FYNNEI. The CDR3 sequence is 15 residues long. After removal of 9 bases from V and 2 bases from J, the junction contained 7 bases not matched to a gene. Here the CDR3 reads CASRQGAGGNQPQHF. The CDR3 region has the DNA TGTGCCAGTAGACAGGGGGCTGGCGGCAATCAGCCCCAGCATTTT.

This chain uses TRBV6-1 with TRBJ1-3; the D is unclear. V dropped 4 bases and J dropped 4 bases, with 17 bases sitting between them. Germline V CDR1 and CDR2: MNHNS, SASEGT. CDR3 length equals 16 residues. CDR3 residues: CASSAMSIGGGNTIYF. CDR3 DNA sequence: TGTGCCAGCAGTGCAATGTCAATCGGCGGGGGAAACACCATATATTTT.

V usage is TRBV6-1 and J usage is TRBJ2-3; D may be TRBD2 (6 bases). This CDR3 region has 12 residues. The germline V gene encodes CDR1 MNHNS and CDR2 SASEGT. The CDR3 nucleotides are TGTGTTGGGGGGTCTGGCGCAGATACGCAGTATTTT. Its protein product is CVGGSGADTQYF.

The V gene is TRBV28, the J gene TRBJ1-5, with D unresolved. Trimming took 5 bases from V and 5 from J, leaving 22 bases between them. In germline, CDR1 is MDHEN, CDR2 SYDVKM. This CDR3 has 17 residues. Here the CDR3 reads CASSPPSPTVAYQPQHF. The CDR3 DNA reads as TGTGCCAGCAGTCCCCCTTCACCGACGGTAGCGTATCAGCCCCAGCATTTT.

This clone was seen once. The chain carries TRBV27 and TRBJ1-6; unclear D gene. CDR3 size: 14 residues. Germline-derived CDR1 and CDR2 are MNHEY and SMNVEV (reference sequence). The V end lost 3 bases, the J end lost 4 bases, and 7 bases lay between the germline ends. The DNA of the CDR3 is TGTGCCAGCAGTTTGGCAAATTATAATTCACCCCTCCACTTT. Protein sequence: CASSLANYNSPLHF.